This is a list of T cell receptor beta chains from one sample in a study of T cell repertoires in cytomegalovirus infection. One entry per CDR3 protein, called by TCRdb with MiXCR from the reads. The data contain roughly 500,000 distinct CDR3 sequences, approximately 15% of them seen just once; the ten biggest clones take up around 25%. The specimen was CD8+ T cells from PBMCs. The receptors were gathered from a human donor in good health (CMV status not recorded). Some clones in this sample may be carry-over from other donors' samples. CDR3s include the opening cysteine and the closing phenylalanine or tryptophan. A D gene is named only where the DNA matches it firmly. Where a row states a size, it is once, few, many or the class of an expanded clone; other rows omit it.

j_call	d_call	v_call	clone_size	cdr3_nt	cdr3_aa
TRBJ2-1	TRBD2	TRBV19	many	TGTGCCAGTAGTTCAGGACTAGAAGTTAATGAGCAGTTCTTC	CASSSGLEVNEQFF
TRBJ2-3	TRBD2	TRBV6-4	.	TGTGCCAGCAGTGACGGGACTAGCGGGGGGGCCACGCAGTATTTT	CASSDGTSGGATQYF
TRBJ2-7	.	TRBV6-2/TRBV6-3	.	TGTGCCAGCAGTAGGGCGAACTCATGGAACGAGCAGTACTTC	CASSRANSWNEQYF
TRBJ2-5	.	TRBV5-1	once	TGCGCCAGCACCCTACCACCTGGAGAGACCCAGTACTTC	CASTLPPGETQYF
TRBJ2-1	TRBD1	TRBV4-1	.	TGCGCCAGCAGCCAAGGGGACAGGGGGCTCGATGAGCAGTTCTTC	CASSQGDRGLDEQFF
TRBJ1-2	.	TRBV7-9	.	TGTGCCAGCAGCCATAGCAGGGCCCCCTCGGATGGCTACACCTTC	CASSHSRAPSDGYTF
TRBJ2-3	TRBD1	TRBV7-9	many	TGTGCCAGCAGCCACGACAGGGGAACAGATACGCAGTATTTT	CASSHDRGTDTQYF
TRBJ1-1	.	TRBV25-1	few	TGTGCCAGCAGTGAATCGGGGGGGCTCGGTTGGAGTACTGAAGCTTTCTTT	CASSESGGLGWSTEAFF
TRBJ2-6	.	TRBV10-3	many	TGTGCCATCAGGGGAGAGGTCTCTGGGGCCAACGTCCTGACTTTC	CAIRGEVSGANVLTF
TRBJ2-5	TRBD1	TRBV14	few	TGTGCCAGCAGCAAAGGGACAGGGCGGGAGACCCAGTACTTC	CASSKGTGRETQYF
TRBJ1-2	.	TRBV11-2	many	TGTGCCAGCAGCTTAGAAAGCCCTTATGGCTACACCTTC	CASSLESPYGYTF
TRBJ2-1	.	TRBV4-1	many	TGCGCCAGCAGCCAAGGAACGGCCAATGAGCAGTTCTTC	CASSQGTANEQFF
TRBJ2-7	.	TRBV20-1	few	TGCAGTGCTAGAGATCTGTCAGACGGCGAGCAGTACTTC	CSARDLSDGEQYF
TRBJ2-3	.	TRBV7-7	many	TGTGCCAGCAGCCTCGATGGACAGCGGGGACGAAAGCAGTATTTT	CASSLDGQRGRKQYF
TRBJ2-3	TRBD1	TRBV6-6	many	TGTGCCAGCAGTTTCGGACAGGGTGCAGATACGCAGTATTTT	CASSFGQGADTQYF
TRBJ2-1	.	TRBV13	.	TGTGCCAGCAGCGGAACCGGGACTCCCTCCTACAATGAGCAGTTCTTC	CASSGTGTPSYNEQFF
TRBJ1-1	TRBD1	TRBV27	few	TGTGCCAGCAACGTGGATCGGACAGGGAACACTGAAGCTTTCTTT	CASNVDRTGNTEAFF
TRBJ1-5	TRBD1	TRBV28	few	TGTGCCAGCAGCCAGGAACAGGGGGCCGGCAATCAGCCCCAGCATTTT	CASSQEQGAGNQPQHF